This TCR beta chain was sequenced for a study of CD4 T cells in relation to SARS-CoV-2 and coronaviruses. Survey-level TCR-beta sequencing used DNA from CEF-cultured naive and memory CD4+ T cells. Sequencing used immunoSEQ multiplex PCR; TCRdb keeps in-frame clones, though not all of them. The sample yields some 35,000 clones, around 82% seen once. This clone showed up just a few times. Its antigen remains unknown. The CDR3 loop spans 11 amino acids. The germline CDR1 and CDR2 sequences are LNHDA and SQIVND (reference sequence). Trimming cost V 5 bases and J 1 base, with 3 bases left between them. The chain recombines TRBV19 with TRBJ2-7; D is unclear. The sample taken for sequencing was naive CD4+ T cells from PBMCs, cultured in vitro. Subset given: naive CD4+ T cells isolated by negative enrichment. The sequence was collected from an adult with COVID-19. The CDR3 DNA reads TGTGCCAGTAGTCAATCCTACGAGCAGTACTTC. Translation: CASSQSYEQYF.